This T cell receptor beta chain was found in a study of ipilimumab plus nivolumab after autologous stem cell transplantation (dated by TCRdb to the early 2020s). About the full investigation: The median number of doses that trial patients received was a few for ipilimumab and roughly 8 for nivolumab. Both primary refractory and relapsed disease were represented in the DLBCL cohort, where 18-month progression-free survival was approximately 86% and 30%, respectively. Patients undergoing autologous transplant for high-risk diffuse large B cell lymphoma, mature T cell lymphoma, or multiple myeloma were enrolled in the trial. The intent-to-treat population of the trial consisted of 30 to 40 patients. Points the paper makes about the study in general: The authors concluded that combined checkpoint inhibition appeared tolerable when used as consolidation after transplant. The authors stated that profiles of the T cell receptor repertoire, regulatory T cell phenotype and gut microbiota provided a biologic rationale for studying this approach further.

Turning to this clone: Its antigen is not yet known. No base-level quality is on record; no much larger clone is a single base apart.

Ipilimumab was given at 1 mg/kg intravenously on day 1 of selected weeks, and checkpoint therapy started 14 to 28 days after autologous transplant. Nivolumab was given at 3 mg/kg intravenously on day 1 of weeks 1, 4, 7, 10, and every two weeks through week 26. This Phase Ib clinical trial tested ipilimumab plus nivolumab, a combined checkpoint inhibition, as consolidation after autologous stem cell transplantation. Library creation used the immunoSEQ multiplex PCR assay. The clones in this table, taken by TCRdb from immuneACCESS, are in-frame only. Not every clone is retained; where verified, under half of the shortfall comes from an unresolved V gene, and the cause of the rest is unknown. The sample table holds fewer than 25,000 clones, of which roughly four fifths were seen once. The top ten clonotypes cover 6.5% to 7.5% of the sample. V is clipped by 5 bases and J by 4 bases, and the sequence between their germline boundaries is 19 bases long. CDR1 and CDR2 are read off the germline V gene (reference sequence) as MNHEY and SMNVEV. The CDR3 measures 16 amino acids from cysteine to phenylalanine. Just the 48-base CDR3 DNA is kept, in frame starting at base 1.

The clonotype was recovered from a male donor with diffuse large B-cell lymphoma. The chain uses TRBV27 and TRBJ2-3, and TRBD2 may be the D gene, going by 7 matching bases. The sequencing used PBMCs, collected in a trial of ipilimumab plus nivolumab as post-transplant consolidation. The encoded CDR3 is CASSRGGGGQSDTQYF. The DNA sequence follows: TGTGCCAGCAGTCGGGGCGGCGGGGGCCAGTCAGATACGCAGTATTTT.